This TCR beta chain was sequenced for a study of shared clonotypes between healthy human individuals. Study as a whole: CD4 naive and CD4 memory each took three plates per donor, while CD8 naive took two and CD8 memory one.

Germline CDR1 MNHNY, CDR2 SVGAGI (reference sequence). There are 13 residues in the CDR3. V was pared by 7 bases and J by 2 bases, with 11 bases between. Repertoires were generated with immunoSEQ multiplex PCR, while TCRdb's copy carries only in-frame clones and drops some. The table shows 2 million to 2.5 million clones, with 80% to 95% occurring only once. Healthy adults negative for HIV, lacking recent acute infections or vaccinations, served as donors. Input material: naive CD4+ T cells from PBMCs. Subset denoted: CD45RA+ positively selected. V usage is TRBV6-6 and J usage is TRBJ2-5; no firm D call. This sequence originates from a young man in good health. Some clones in this sample may be carry-over from other donors' samples. CDR3: CASTQTRQETQYF. The CDR3 region has the DNA TGTGCCAGCACCCAGACCCGACAAGAGACCCAGTACTTC.